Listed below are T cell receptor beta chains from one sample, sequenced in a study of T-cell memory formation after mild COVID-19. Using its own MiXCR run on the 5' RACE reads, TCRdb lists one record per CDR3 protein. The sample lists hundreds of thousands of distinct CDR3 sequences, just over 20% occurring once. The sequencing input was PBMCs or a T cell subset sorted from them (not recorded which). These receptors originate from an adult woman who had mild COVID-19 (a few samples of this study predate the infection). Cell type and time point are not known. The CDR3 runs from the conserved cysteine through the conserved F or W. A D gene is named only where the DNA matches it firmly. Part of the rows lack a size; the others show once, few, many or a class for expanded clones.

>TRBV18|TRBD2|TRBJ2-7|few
CASSPWASGTYEQYF
TGTGCCAGCTCACCCTGGGCTAGCGGGACCTACGAGCAGTACTTC
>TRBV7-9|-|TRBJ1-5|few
CASSFDGVPGDQHF
TGTGCCAGCAGCTTTGACGGAGTCCCGGGGGACCAGCATTTT
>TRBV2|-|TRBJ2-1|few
CASSPSVSGRGDEQFF
TGTGCCAGCAGTCCTTCTGTTAGCGGTCGAGGTGATGAGCAGTTCTTC
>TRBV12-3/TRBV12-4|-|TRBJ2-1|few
CASSLAGGTNEQFF
TGTGCCAGCAGTTTAGCGGGGGGAACCAATGAGCAGTTCTTC
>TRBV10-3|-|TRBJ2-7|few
CAISDPLMDPVGKKQYF
TGTGCCATCAGTGATCCGCTCATGGACCCGGTCGGGAAGAAGCAGTACTTC
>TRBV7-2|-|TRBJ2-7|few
CASSFRRGTAGEQYF
TGTGCCAGCAGCTTCCGACGGGGGACAGCAGGCGAGCAGTACTTC
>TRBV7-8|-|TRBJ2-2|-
CASRLGGWGGELFF
TGTGCCAGCAGATTAGGGGGATGGGGCGGGGAGCTGTTTTTT
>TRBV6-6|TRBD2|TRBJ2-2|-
CASSYSPTGTSGVNTGELFF
TGTGCCAGCAGTTACTCCCCGACCGGGACTAGCGGGGTGAACACCGGGGAGCTGTTTTTT
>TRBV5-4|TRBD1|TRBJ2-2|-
CASSGNRGVGELFF
TGTGCCAGCAGCGGCAACAGGGGGGTCGGGGAGCTGTTTTTT
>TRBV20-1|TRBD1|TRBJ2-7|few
CSAPGQGAFVGEQYF
TGCAGTGCTCCTGGGCAGGGGGCGTTCGTGGGCGAGCAGTACTTC
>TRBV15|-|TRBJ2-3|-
CATSRFTDTQYF
TGTGCCACCAGCCGATTCACAGATACGCAGTATTTT